Reported below is one T cell receptor (beta chain). This receptor's antigen is unknown. The sample holds no much larger clone one base away, and base qualities are not on file. The CDR3 regions of human TCRbeta chains were analyzed by immunosequencing. The study's own analysis went as follows. Repertoire TCRs were checked for matches against a reference library of SARS-CoV-2-specific TCRs that had been generated using the MIRA antigen-specificity platform. Breadth was defined as the fraction of unique TCRs that were SARS-CoV-2-associated. Depth was defined as the fraction of total T cells that were SARS-CoV-2-associated. Using the MIRA data, every spike-specific TCR was mapped to the spike region that the TCR reacted to and assigned to either a CD4 or a CD8 class. Log10-transformed breadth and depth values were compared by one-way ANOVA with Sidak's multiple comparisons tests. TCRdb mirrors the immuneACCESS table, restricted to in-frame sequences. Some clones are absent from its copies; in checked studies, under half trace to an unresolved V gene, and the reason for the others is unknown. V and J calls and clone size come straight from that table; D and trimming were deduced from the DNA. The table for this sample lists about 130,000 clones; 70% to 90% of them were counted only once. 10% of the sample comes from the top ten.

This entry is derived from a study of T cell responses to AZD1222 COVID-19 vaccine (dated by TCRdb to 2020 to 2023). Study-level background: Because spike-specific TCR depth and breadth did not differ between the two schedules, AZD1222 recipients who got a second dose at roughly 4 weeks were pooled with those who got a second dose at roughly 12 weeks. A total of about 250 trial participants underwent TCR sequencing, of whom 207 had received two doses of AZD1222 and 26 had received two doses of the MenACWY control vaccine. Trial participants were enrolled by age into 18-55, 56-69 and 70-plus year subgroups, with about 150, 28 and 57 TCR-sequenced participants respectively. General findings and caveats noted by the study authors: Reportedly, almost half of the unique spike-specific TCRs recognized epitopes lying outside the regions that are mutated in the B.1.351 and B.1.1.7 variants. Conclusions about previously exposed vaccinees are limited, since just a handful of AZD1222 recipients were seropositive for SARS-CoV-2 at baseline. Because no day 14 peak-response samples were available, the repertoires could be characterized only after the peak T cell response. CD4 TCRs associated with the vaccine covered the entire spike protein, and the dominant responses were in regions 160-218 and 743-854. After two AZD1222 doses, both the breadth and the depth of spike-specific TCRs were significantly higher than at day 0 and than in MenACWY recipients. Most participants were white British and females outnumbered males, and the authors suggested that clonal diversity may have been underestimated. The 56-69-year group was small, and its depth increase did not reach significance, likely because of low power.

Reading the label with the study, this specimen's time point is: baseline before first vaccination. Vaccinee samples were obtained from the UK trials COV001 and COV002, which included a single-blind randomized controlled phase 2/3 trial of AZD1222 (ChAdOx1 nCoV-19) in healthy adults. Trial participant PBMC samples were collected at day 0 and day 28 after the second dose for TCRbeta chain sequencing. From its cysteine to its phenylalanine, the CDR3 spans 16 amino acids. The CDR3 DNA has 48 bases and is translated from base 1. V is pared back by 3 bases and J by 7 bases, with 16 bases lying between the germline termini. CDR1 LNHDA and CDR2 SQIVND were looked up in the germline V gene (reference sequence).

The V gene is TRBV19 and the J gene is TRBJ1-6; the D gene is possibly TRBD1, with 6 bases matching. This specimen was peripheral blood, taken on day 0 of AZD1222 vaccination. This receptor was obtained from an adult in good health. This receptor has the CDR3 CASSILAGTKNSPLHF. The nucleotides read TGTGCCAGTAGTATCTTAGCCGGGACAAAAAATTCACCCCTCCACTTT.